Following are 10 T cell receptor beta chains from one sample sequenced in a study of cytomegalovirus exposure and HLA in healthy donors. The primer mix had 60 Vbeta and 13 Jbeta primers. Sequencing used immunoSEQ multiplex PCR; TCRdb keeps in-frame clones, though not all of them. The table lists roughly 120,000 clones, roughly 82% of them singletons. The source material was PBMCs. Every receptor here comes from a woman aged 40 to 50 in good health and CMV-seropositive.

The table lists this clone with a few counts. The rearrangement uses TRBV4-2 and TRBJ1-2, with no clear D. The length of the CDR3 is 15 residues. Germline values: CDR1 LGHNA, CDR2 YNFKEQ. With 1 base removed from V and 6 bases from J, the gap between germline ends came to 15 bases. CDR3 DNA sequence: TGTGCCAGCAGCCAAGCGCTCCTCGGAGGGAATGGCTACACCTTC. It encodes CASSQALLGGNGYTF.

This chain links TRBV28 with TRBJ1-1; perhaps TRBD1 as D (5 bases). Germline loops: CDR1 MDHEN, CDR2 SYDVKM. This CDR3 is built from 16 residues. V was shortened by 7 bases and J by 0 bases, with 18 bases between the two germline ends. CDR3 amino acids: CASILSGGVLNTEAFF. The CDR3 DNA follows: TGTGCCAGCATCCTTTCGGGGGGGGTGTTGAACACTGAAGCTTTCTTT.

The gene calls are TRBV4-1 and TRBJ1-2; weak D call: TRBD1 (6 bases). The V gene's germline CDR1 is MGHRA and CDR2 YSYEKL. Trimming took 2 bases from V and 3 from J, leaving 22 bases between them. There are 18 residues in the CDR3. The CDR3 DNA follows: TGCGCCAGCAGCCAAAACTTCCAAGAAGGGGGAGGGTACTATGGCTACACCTTC. Its translation is CASSQNFQEGGGYYGYTF.

This clone was observed once. This rearrangement joins TRBV13 to TRBJ1-4; D ambiguous. V was trimmed by 5 bases and J by 7 bases, leaving 8 bases between them. Looked up from germline, CDR1 is PRHDT and CDR2 is FYEKMQ (reference sequence). CDR3 size: 12 residues. The CDR3 sequence is CASSEEGEKLFF. The CDR3 DNA sequence: TGTGCCAGCAGCGAAGAGGGTGAAAAACTGTTTTTT.

The CDR3 nucleotides are TGTGCCAGCAGCCAACGGGACAGCCGTTATGGCTACACCTTC. Its protein is CASSQRDSRYGYTF. The chain has TRBV7-6 and TRBJ1-2; TRBD1 matches at 7 bases. CDR3 size: 14 residues. Germline values: CDR1 SGHVS, CDR2 FNYEAQ. Unmatched junction bases numbered 8, after V lost 5 bases and J lost 5 bases.

This sequence joins TRBV6-4 and TRBJ2-7; 10 nucleotides line up with TRBD2. Germline V lookup: CDR1 MRHNA, CDR2 SNTAGT. The CDR3 has 17 amino acids. V lost 0 bases, J lost 2 bases, and 7 bases stayed unmatched. The CDR3 DNA reads as TGTGCCAGCAGTGACTCGCGGGTTAGCGGGGGGACCTACGAGCAGTACTTC. It is translated as CASSDSRVSGGTYEQYF.

This CDR3 reads CASSQERAGGSEQFF. For the CDR3, the DNA is TGCGCCAGCAGCCAAGAAAGGGCGGGGGGTTCTGAGCAGTTCTTC. The genes are TRBV4-3 and TRBJ2-1; 8 nucleotides align to TRBD2. Germline CDR1 LGHNA, CDR2 YSLEER. The CDR3 is 15 residues long. V shed 0 bases and J 9 bases; nucleotides not matched to a gene: 7.

The J gene is TRBJ2-7, the V gene TRBV18, with 9 bases lining up with TRBD1. The CDR3 length is 14 residues. Unmatched junction bases numbered 3, after V lost 3 bases and J lost 3 bases. Germline V lookup: CDR1 KGHSH, CDR2 LQKENI. The CDR3 DNA follows: TGTGCCAGCTCACCCGACAGGGGGTTCTACGAGCAGTACTTC. Translated: CASSPDRGFYEQYF.

The chain recombines TRBV5-1 with TRBJ1-2; a weak D match, TRBD1 (6 bases). With 4 bases removed from V and 2 bases from J, the gap between germline ends came to 18 bases. CDR1 and CDR2 (germline): SGHRS, YFSETQ. The CDR3 sequence is 16 residues long. DNA of the CDR3: TGCGCCAGCAGCGTGCGGACAGCTGGGGGCAACTATGGCTACACCTTC. It is translated as CASSVRTAGGNYGYTF.

This clone was detected once. V usage is TRBV9 and J usage is TRBJ2-7; D is unclear. The V end lost 0 bases, the J end lost 2 bases, and 12 bases lay between the germline ends. This CDR3 has 15 amino acids. Germline CDR1 is SGDLS and CDR2 is YYNGEE. In DNA, the CDR3 is TGTGCCAGCAGCGTAGCTGGCGGTAGAACCTACGAGCAGTACTTC. This encodes CASSVAGGRTYEQYF.